The rows below give T cell receptor beta chains drawn from one sample of a study of a mutant IDH1 vaccine in newly diagnosed glioma. No antigen is known for these receptors. Here immunoSEQ multiplex PCR was the method, and the copy in TCRdb shows in-frame clones only, minus some. The sample carries 25,000 or so clones, more than 70% recorded once. The sequencing used PBMCs, collected from a glioma patient whose treatment included an IDH1 peptide vaccine. These receptors originate from a man in his forties with glioma. CDR3s include the opening cysteine and the closing phenylalanine or tryptophan. A D gene is named only where the DNA matches it firmly. A row's size may be missing; if present it is once, few, many or a size class.

clone_size | d_call | j_call | v_call | cdr3_aa | cdr3_nt
NA | TRBD2 | TRBJ2-5 | TRBV14 | CASSQGTSGHLPETQYF | TGTGCCAGCAGCCAAGGGACTAGCGGGCACCTCCCAGAGACCCAGTACTTC
few | NA | TRBJ2-1 | TRBV7-8 | CASSWVDEQFF | TGTGCCAGCAGCTGGGTGGATGAGCAGTTCTTC
NA | NA | TRBJ1-3 | TRBV6-1 | CASSSGFANTIYF | TGTGCCAGCAGTTCGGGGTTTGCCAACACCATATATTTT
NA | TRBD2 | TRBJ2-7 | TRBV6-5 | CASQREGYEQYF | TGTGCCAGCCAGCGGGAGGGGTACGAGCAGTACTTC
NA | NA | TRBJ2-7 | TRBV19 | CASSPGVEQYF | TGTGCCAGTAGTCCCGGGGTCGAGCAGTACTTC
NA | TRBD1 | TRBJ2-4 | TRBV5-4 | CASSLARGLDKNIQYF | TGTGCCAGCAGCTTGGCCAGGGGGCTTGACAAAAACATTCAGTACTTC
NA | TRBD2 | TRBJ2-7 | TRBV10-2 | CASNPEAGATYEQYF | TGCGCCAGCAACCCAGAAGCGGGAGCTACCTACGAGCAGTACTTC
few | NA | TRBJ2-7 | TRBV6-5 | CASSYPLQGRVEQYF | TGTGCCAGCAGTTACCCGTTACAGGGGAGGGTCGAGCAGTACTTC
NA | NA | TRBJ2-7 | TRBV5-4 | CASSLGGPEQYF | TGTGCCAGCAGCTTGGGGGGCCCCGAGCAGTACTTC
few | NA | TRBJ2-4 | TRBV6-1 | CASSEPGAAKNIQYF | TGTGCCAGCAGTGAACCGGGGGCAGCCAAAAACATTCAGTACTTC
NA | TRBD1 | TRBJ1-2 | TRBV2 | CASNLRQGSNYGYTF | TGTGCCAGCAACCTTCGACAGGGAAGCAACTATGGCTACACCTTC
NA | NA | TRBJ2-5 | TRBV2 | CASSPGPGPLQETQYF | TGTGCCAGCAGCCCCGGCCCGGGACCCCTCCAAGAGACCCAGTACTTC
NA | NA | TRBJ2-7 | TRBV4-1 | CASSQDGGGGVEQYF | TGCGCCAGCAGCCAAGATGGGGGGGGCGGGGTCGAGCAGTACTTC
NA | TRBD2 | TRBJ2-1 | TRBV7-8 | CASSQGLATYNEQFF | TGTGCCAGCAGCCAGGGACTAGCGACTTACAATGAGCAGTTCTTC
NA | TRBD2 | TRBJ2-7 | TRBV7-8 | CASSSLAVGYEQYF | TGTGCCAGCAGCTCTCTAGCGGTAGGCTACGAGCAGTACTTC
few | NA | TRBJ2-3 | TRBV9 | CASSPRVPEGVADTQYF | TGTGCCAGCAGCCCCAGGGTACCAGAGGGAGTTGCAGATACGCAGTATTTT
NA | TRBD2 | TRBJ2-3 | TRBV15 | CATSRGSTSGFTDTQYF | TGTGCCACCAGCAGAGGGTCTACTAGCGGCTTCACAGATACGCAGTATTTT
NA | NA | TRBJ2-5 | TRBV4-2 | CASSQDGLAVFRETQYF | TGTGCCAGCAGCCAAGATGGGCTCGCAGTTTTTCGGGAGACCCAGTACTTC
once | NA | TRBJ1-3 | TRBV7-6 | CASSPTAGRNTIYF | TGTGCCAGCAGCCCCACGGCAGGGAGAAACACCATATATTTT
NA | NA | TRBJ2-3 | TRBV7-7 | CASSLAGRDTQYF | TGTGCTAGCAGCTTAGCAGGGCGAGATACGCAGTATTTT
few | NA | TRBJ2-2 | TRBV7-9 | CASSRRQAGAGELFF | TGTGCCAGCAGCCGCAGACAGGCGGGGGCCGGGGAGCTGTTTTTT
once | TRBD2 | TRBJ2-7 | TRBV27 | CASSLAGGYEQYF | TGTGCCAGCAGTTTAGCGGGGGGATACGAGCAGTACTTC
NA | TRBD2 | TRBJ2-7 | TRBV2 | CASSDVGLAYEQYF | TGTGCCAGCAGTGATGTAGGACTAGCCTACGAGCAGTACTTC